The T cell receptor beta chain described here comes from a study of T cell responses to AZD1222 COVID-19 vaccine. Across the whole study: Pooled together were second doses at about 4 or about 12 weeks. Overall study findings and caveats: Baseline antibody screening turned up just five to seven seropositive AZD1222 recipients. Only after the peak T cell response were repertoires sampled. Vaccine-related CD4 TCRs covered spike, predominating at 160-218 and 743-854.

CDR1 and CDR2 (germline): SNHLY, FYNNEI. V dropped 4 bases and J dropped 10 bases, with 13 bases sitting between them. This CDR3 is built from 13 residues. Data came from immunoSEQ multiplex PCR; TCRdb stores just in-frame clones and leaves some out. The table lists around 67,000 clones, 84% of them singletons, with about 7% in the top ten. About this clone: No antigen is known for it.

This receptor was obtained from an adult in good health. The sample in question was peripheral blood, obtained on day 0 of AZD1222 vaccination. The genes are TRBV2 and TRBJ2-2; maybe TRBD2 (6 bases). CDR3 residues: CASSAQTRSELFF. The CDR3 DNA reads as TGTGCCAGCAGTGCCCAGACTAGGTCGGAGCTGTTTTTT.